This is a list of T cell receptor beta chains from one sample in a study of blood T cell repertoires in COVID-19. Assay used: immunoSEQ multiplex PCR; TCRdb lists only in-frame clones, some missing. The data contain approximately 250,000 clones, 85% of them singletons. The sequenced material came from peripheral blood. Source of these receptors: a woman in her sixties or seventies with active or convalescent COVID-19. Each CDR3 is given with its conserved first and last residue. A D gene is named only where the DNA matches it firmly. Size is stated for part of the rows, as once, few or many counts, or as a class when the clone is expanded.

TRBJ1-2	-	TRBV19	-	TGTGCCAGTAGTACCGCGGGTGGCTACACCTTC	CASSTAGGYTF
TRBJ2-2	TRBD1	TRBV28	-	TGTGCCAGCAGTCCACCAGGGGGCTACACCGGGGAGCTGTTTTTT	CASSPPGGYTGELFF
TRBJ2-3	TRBD2	TRBV7-9	-	TGTGCCAGCAGCTTGTTACCGGGACTAGACCTTAGCACAGATACGCAGTATTTT	CASSLLPGLDLSTDTQYF
TRBJ1-2	-	TRBV11-2	-	TGTGCCAGCAGCTTAGATTTGCGTAGCTATGGCTACACCTTC	CASSLDLRSYGYTF
TRBJ2-5	TRBD1	TRBV5-1	-	TGCGCCAGCAGCTTGGACAGGGGAAGAGGGCAAGAGACCCAGTACTTC	CASSLDRGRGQETQYF
TRBJ1-6	TRBD1	TRBV6-6	-	TGTGCCAGCAGTCCGCGGACAGGGACTTTTGGGGGAGAACCCCTCCACTTT	CASSPRTGTFGGEPLHF
TRBJ2-4	-	TRBV11-2	-	TGTGCCAGCAGCCTCAAAGGGGGTCTAAACATTCAGTACTTC	CASSLKGGLNIQYF
TRBJ2-1	TRBD2	TRBV4-1	-	TGCGCCAGCAGCCCAAGGGAGGCTAGCGGGTACAATGAGCAGTTCTTC	CASSPREASGYNEQFF
TRBJ2-1	TRBD2	TRBV6-6	-	TGTGCCAGCAGTTACTCGACTAGCGGGGGTTCTAATGAGCAGTTCTTC	CASSYSTSGGSNEQFF
TRBJ2-5	-	TRBV15	-	TGTGCCACCAGCAGAGGACTAGACCCAGTGAACTACGTCCAAGAGACCCAGTACTTC	CATSRGLDPVNYVQETQYF
TRBJ2-2	-	TRBV3-1/TRBV3-2	-	TGTGCCAGCAGCCAAGCTTTGGCAGGTCAAAAGGCCGGGGAGCTGTTTTTT	CASSQALAGQKAGELFF
TRBJ1-1	TRBD1	TRBV19	-	TGTGCCAGTACCCCCTCTCAGGGGGCGGGTGTGCCTGAAGCTTTCTTT	CASTPSQGAGVPEAFF
TRBJ2-1	-	TRBV27	-	TGTGCCAGCAGGGAAGGGACACAGCAGTTCTTC	CASREGTQQFF
TRBJ2-2	TRBD2	TRBV15	-	TGTGCCACCAGCAGAGACCGGACTAGCGGTAACACCGGGGAGCTGTTTTTT	CATSRDRTSGNTGELFF
TRBJ2-1	-	TRBV3-1/TRBV3-2	-	TGTGCCAGCAGCCAAGATTTAAGGGGTGAGCAGTTCTTC	CASSQDLRGEQFF
TRBJ1-4	-	TRBV25-1	few	TGTGCCAGCACTGGACGGGCGGGGGAACTGTTTTTT	CASTGRAGELFF
TRBJ2-5	TRBD2	TRBV7-8	-	TGTGCCAGCAGCTTAGATCGGCTAGCGGGAGATTCTGGGACCCAGTACTTC	CASSLDRLAGDSGTQYF
TRBJ2-5	-	TRBV6-1	-	TGTGCCAGCAGTGATGTCCCCTACGGGGTCGGAGAGACCCAGTACTTC	CASSDVPYGVGETQYF
TRBJ2-7	TRBD2	TRBV11-3	-	TGTGCCAGCAGCTCGCGGGAGGGCCCCTACGAGCAGTACTTC	CASSSREGPYEQYF
TRBJ1-2	TRBD1	TRBV7-8	-	TGTGCCAGCAGCTTATACGGGACAGGGGTAGTTGGCTACACCTTC	CASSLYGTGVVGYTF
TRBJ2-5	-	TRBV6-6	-	TGTGCCAGCAGTTACTTAACAGGGTCCCAAGAGACCCAGTACTTC	CASSYLTGSQETQYF
TRBJ1-1	-	TRBV7-9	-	TGTGCCAGCAGCCCCGTCAAAACACTGAACACTGAAGCTTTCTTT	CASSPVKTLNTEAFF
TRBJ2-2	-	TRBV11-3	-	TGTGCCAGCAGCTTAGATTCGGGGGGCGGACACACCGGGGAGCTGTTTTTT	CASSLDSGGGHTGELFF
TRBJ1-3	TRBD1	TRBV3-1/TRBV3-2	-	TGTGCCAGCAGCCAAGCCCCAGGGGGCGTTGGAAACACCATATATTTT	CASSQAPGGVGNTIYF
TRBJ1-1	-	TRBV3-1/TRBV3-2	once	TGTGCCAGCAGAGACGGGGTCACTGAAGCTTTCTTT	CASRDGVTEAFF
TRBJ2-5	-	TRBV7-6	-	TGTGCCAGCAGCTTTGGGGTGGGGGGAGGCCAAAGAGAGACCCAGTACTTC	CASSFGVGGGQRETQYF
TRBJ2-1	-	TRBV5-1	-	TGCGCCAGCAGCACCCAGGGGGACTTTCTAAGGGAGCAGTTCTTC	CASSTQGDFLREQFF
TRBJ2-3	-	TRBV5-1	-	TGCGCCAGCAGCTTGAGTCGTGCGGGTGGGGATACGCAGTATTTT	CASSLSRAGGDTQYF
TRBJ2-5	-	TRBV24-1	-	TGTGCCACCAGTGATCCTAATGACAGATTCTACCAAGAGACCCAGTACTTC	CATSDPNDRFYQETQYF
TRBJ2-3	TRBD2	TRBV29-1	once	TGCAGCCTACATAGCGGGAGAACAGATACGCAGTATTTT	CSLHSGRTDTQYF
TRBJ1-1	TRBD1	TRBV2	many	TGTGCCAGCAGAAATGGACAGGTGAACACTGAAGCTTTCTTT	CASRNGQVNTEAFF
TRBJ1-5	TRBD1	TRBV23-1	-	TGCGCCAGCAGTCCTTCCGGACAGGGAGGCAATCAGCCCCAGCATTTT	CASSPSGQGGNQPQHF
TRBJ1-6	TRBD1	TRBV5-1	-	TGCGCCAGCAGATCTCGGACAGGGGGGCTCAGCTCCTATAATTCACCCCTCCACTTT	CASRSRTGGLSSYNSPLHF
TRBJ2-7	TRBD2	TRBV9	-	TGTGCCAGCGGCAAGACTAGCGACCACGAGCAGTACTTC	CASGKTSDHEQYF